This TCR beta chain stems from a study of blood T cell repertoires in COVID-19. As processed by the authors: Amplification of reference gene primers was used by the study to estimate nucleated cell counts. TCRdb's copy holds only in-frame clones and misses some; the assay was immunoSEQ multiplex PCR. That table furnishes V, J and clone size, whereas the DNA furnished D and trimming. The sample yields approximately 50,000 clones, about 89% seen once. The sequence was collected from a human donor in a cohort sampled during active COVID-19. The sample comprised peripheral blood.

The CDR3 sequence is CASSQDSNQETQYF. In nucleotides, the CDR3 is TGCGCCAGCAGCCAGGACAGTAACCAAGAGACCCAGTACTTC. The V and J genes are TRBV10-2 and TRBJ2-5; D might be TRBD1 (6 bases). Looked up from germline, CDR1 is WSHSY and CDR2 is SAAADI. The CDR3 covers 14 residues. Between the trimmed V and J ends, which lost 6 bases and 0 bases, there was a span of 11 bases.